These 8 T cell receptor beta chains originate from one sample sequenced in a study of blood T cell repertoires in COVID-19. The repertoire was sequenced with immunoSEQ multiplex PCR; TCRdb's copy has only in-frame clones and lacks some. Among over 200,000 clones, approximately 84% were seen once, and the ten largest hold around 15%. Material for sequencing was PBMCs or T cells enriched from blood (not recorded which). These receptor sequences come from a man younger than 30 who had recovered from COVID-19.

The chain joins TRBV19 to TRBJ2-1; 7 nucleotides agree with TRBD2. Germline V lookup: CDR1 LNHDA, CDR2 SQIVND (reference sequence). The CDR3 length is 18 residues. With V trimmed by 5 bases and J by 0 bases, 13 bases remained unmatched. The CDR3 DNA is TGTGCCAGTAGTGGGGCCGCGAGCGGGATGCTCTCCTACAATGAGCAGTTCTTC. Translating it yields CASSGAASGMLSYNEQFF.

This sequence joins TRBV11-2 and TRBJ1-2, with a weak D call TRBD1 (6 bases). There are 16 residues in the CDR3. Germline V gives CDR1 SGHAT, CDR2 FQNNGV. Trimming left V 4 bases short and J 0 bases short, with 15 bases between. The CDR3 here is CASSSSGTQANYGYTF. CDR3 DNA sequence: TGTGCCAGCAGCTCTTCCGGGACACAAGCTAACTATGGCTACACCTTC. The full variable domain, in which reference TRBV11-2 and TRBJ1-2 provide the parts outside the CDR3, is EAGVAQSPRYKIIEKRQSVAFWCNPISGHATLYWYQQILGQGPKLLIQFQNNGVVDDSQLPKDRFSAERLKGVDSTLKIQPAKLEDSAVYLCASSSSGTQANYGYTFGSGTRLTVV.

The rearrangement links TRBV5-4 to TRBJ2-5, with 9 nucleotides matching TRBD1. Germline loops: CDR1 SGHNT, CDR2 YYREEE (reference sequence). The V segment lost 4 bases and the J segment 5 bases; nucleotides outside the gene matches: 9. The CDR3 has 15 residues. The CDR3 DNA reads TGTGCCAGCAGCGTAACAGGGGGCTTGGGGGAGACCCAGTACTTC. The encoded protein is CASSVTGGLGETQYF. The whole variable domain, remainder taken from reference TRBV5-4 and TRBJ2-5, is ETGVTQSPTHLIKTRGQQVTLRCSSQSGHNTVSWYQQALGQGPQFIFQYYREEENGRGNFPPRFSGLQFPNYSSELNVNALELDDSALYLCASSVTGGLGETQYFGPGTRLLVL.

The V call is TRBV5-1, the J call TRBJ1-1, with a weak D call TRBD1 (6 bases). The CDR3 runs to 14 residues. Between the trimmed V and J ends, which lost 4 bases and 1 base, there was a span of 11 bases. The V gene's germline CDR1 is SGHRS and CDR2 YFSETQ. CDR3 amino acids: CASSPGHPNTEAFF. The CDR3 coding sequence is TGCGCCAGCAGCCCGGGACATCCGAACACTGAAGCTTTCTTT.

This CDR3 reads CASSASPYEQYF. CDR3 in DNA: TGTGCCAGCAGCGCCAGTCCCTACGAGCAGTACTTC. This sequence joins TRBV9 and TRBJ2-7; D is unresolved. The germline V gene has CDR1 SGDLS and CDR2 YYNGEE. The CDR3 length is 12 residues. Trimming left V 3 bases short and J 2 bases short, with 6 bases between.

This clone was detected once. The DNA of the CDR3 is TGTGCCTGGAGTGGGACAGGGGGCTGGGAGGGGTATGGCTACACCTTC. Protein product: CAWSGTGGWEGYGYTF. V and J are TRBV30 and TRBJ1-2; 11 nucleotides match TRBD1. Trimming took 1 base from V and 5 from J; bases not matched to a gene: 9. The CDR3 loop spans 16 amino acids. Germline CDR1 and CDR2: GTSNPN and SVGIG (reference sequence). The complete variable domain, with remaining parts taken from reference TRBV30 and TRBJ1-2, reads SQTIHQWPATLVQPVGSPLSLECTVEGTSNPNLYWYRQAAGRGLQLLFYSVGIGQISSEVPQNLSASRPQDRQFILSSKKLLLSDSGFYLCAWSGTGGWEGYGYTFGSGTRLTVV.

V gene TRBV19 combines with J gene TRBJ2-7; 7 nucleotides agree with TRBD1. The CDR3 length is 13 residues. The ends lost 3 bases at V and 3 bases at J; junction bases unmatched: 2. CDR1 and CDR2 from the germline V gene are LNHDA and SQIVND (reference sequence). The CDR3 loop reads CASSMDRYYEQYF. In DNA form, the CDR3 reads TGTGCCAGTAGTATGGACAGGTACTACGAGCAGTACTTC.

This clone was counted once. The CDR3 spells CASSQVAGAETQYF. The CDR3 DNA follows: TGTGCCAGCAGCCAAGTAGCGGGAGCAGAGACCCAGTACTTC. The chain joins TRBV3-1 (or the pseudogene TRBV3-2) to TRBJ2-5; 9 nucleotides match TRBD2. The CDR3 has 14 residues. The V gene's germline CDR1 is LGHDT and CDR2 YNNKEL (reference sequence). V lost 1 base, J lost 4 bases, and 1 base stayed unmatched.